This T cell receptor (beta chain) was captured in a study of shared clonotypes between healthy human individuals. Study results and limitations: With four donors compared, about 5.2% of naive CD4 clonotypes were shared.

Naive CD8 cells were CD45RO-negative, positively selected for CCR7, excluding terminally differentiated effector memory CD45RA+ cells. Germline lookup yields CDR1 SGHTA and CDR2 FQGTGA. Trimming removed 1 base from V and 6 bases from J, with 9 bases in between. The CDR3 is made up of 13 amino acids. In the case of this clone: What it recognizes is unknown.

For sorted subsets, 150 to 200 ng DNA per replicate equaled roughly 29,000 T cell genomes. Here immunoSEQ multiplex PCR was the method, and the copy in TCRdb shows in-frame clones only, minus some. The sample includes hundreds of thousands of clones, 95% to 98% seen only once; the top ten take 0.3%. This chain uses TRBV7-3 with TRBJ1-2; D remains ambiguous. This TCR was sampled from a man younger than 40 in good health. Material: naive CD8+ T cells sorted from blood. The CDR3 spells CASSLIHGDGYTF. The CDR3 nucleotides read TGTGCCAGCAGCTTAATTCATGGGGATGGCTACACCTTC.